Presented here are 11 T cell receptor beta chains from one specimen sequenced in a study of shared clonotypes between healthy human individuals. Method: immunoSEQ multiplex PCR; TCRdb's copy keeps in-frame clones and lacks some. The sample has about 2 million clones; 85% to 95% are singletons. The specimen sequenced was naive CD4+ T cells sorted from blood. Subset indicated: CD45RA+ positively selected. These receptors were obtained from a man in his late teens or twenties in good health.

This chain connects TRBV7-9 to TRBJ2-3; D is undetermined. The V gene's germline CDR1 is SEHNR and CDR2 FQNEAQ (reference sequence). Trimming stripped 2 bases from V and 4 bases from J, with 13 bases between. This CDR3 comprises 15 residues. CDR3 sequence (DNA): TGTGCCAGCAGCTTAAGGCTTAGCTCCCCAGATACGCAGTATTTT. Translation: CASSLRLSSPDTQYF.

V gene TRBV5-6 combines with J gene TRBJ2-1; 8 nucleotides align to TRBD2. The CDR3 covers 15 residues. Germline assignment: CDR1 SGHDT and CDR2 YYEEEE. The ends lost 0 bases at V and 8 bases at J; junction bases unmatched: 7. The CDR3 coding sequence is TGTGCCAGCAGCTTGGCCGGGGGGGCAATGGATGAGCAGTTCTTC. Translation: CASSLAGGAMDEQFF.

J is TRBJ1-1 and V is TRBV10-3, with unresolved D. The CDR3 is made up of 16 amino acids. V gave up 0 bases and J gave up 4 bases, with 15 bases separating them. Germline lookup yields CDR1 ENHRY and CDR2 SYGVKD. CDR3 region: CAISESLSLVTTEAFF. In DNA, the CDR3 is TGTGCCATCAGTGAGTCCCTCTCCCTAGTGACCACTGAAGCTTTCTTT.

V is TRBV27 and J is TRBJ1-2; D is uncertain. Germline lookup yields CDR1 MNHEY and CDR2 SMNVEV (reference sequence). The germline V and J ends were trimmed by 8 bases and 8 bases, with 9 bases remaining between them. The CDR3 totals 10 residues. DNA for the CDR3: TGTGCCAGCCGCCGGGAGGGCTACACCTTC. Protein sequence: CASRREGYTF.

This clone has just one count. This chain links TRBV28 with TRBJ1-3; tentative D call: TRBD1 (5 bases). The CDR3 totals 13 residues. The V end lost 6 bases, the J end lost 4 bases, and 10 bases lay between the germline ends. CDR1 and CDR2 from the germline V gene are MDHEN and SYDVKM. As DNA, the CDR3 is TGTGCCAGCAGGAGGGGAACAGGAAACACCATATATTTT. Its translation is CASRRGTGNTIYF.

The gene calls are TRBV6-5 and TRBJ2-5; 12 positions match TRBD1. Per germline, CDR1 MNHEY and CDR2 SVGAGI. The CDR3 sequence is 15 residues long. The ends lost 4 bases at V and 4 bases at J; junction bases unmatched: 4. The DNA of the CDR3 is TGTGCCAGCAGTTCCAGGGGACAGGGGGCAGAGACCCAGTACTTC. This gives the protein CASSSRGQGAETQYF.

The V call is TRBV5-1, the J call TRBJ2-7; 10 bases are a match to TRBD1. Germline V gene lookup returns CDR1 SGHRS and CDR2 YFSETQ. V was pared by 1 base and J by 5 bases, with 9 bases of the junction left unmatched. The CDR3 sequence is 16 residues long. CDR3: CASSLPQTGGSNEQYF. In DNA form, the CDR3 reads TGCGCCAGCAGCTTGCCCCAGACAGGGGGCTCGAACGAGCAGTACTTC.

CDR3 in DNA: TGTGCCAGCAGCCCGGGACAGGGGGCAGCCGGGGAGCTGTTTTTT. It translates to CASSPGQGAAGELFF. The chain has TRBV7-2 and TRBJ2-2, with 12 positions matching TRBD1. Per germline, CDR1 SGHTA and CDR2 FQGNSA. The CDR3 is 15 amino acids. The ends lost 5 bases at V and 6 bases at J; junction bases unmatched: 4.

V and J are TRBV30 and TRBJ1-6; possibly TRBD1 for D (6 bases). Between the trimmed V and J ends, which lost 4 bases and 4 bases, there was a span of 17 bases. Looked up from germline, CDR1 is GTSNPN and CDR2 is SVGIG (reference sequence). The CDR3 consists of 16 residues. The CDR3 here is CAWTQGERGYNSPLHF. The CDR3 region has the DNA TGTGCCTGGACCCAGGGAGAGAGGGGGTATAATTCACCCCTCCACTTT.

On this clone: Since a much larger clone is just one base distant, this may be a read error. The chain links TRBV10-3 to TRBJ2-7; the match to TRBD1 covers 11 bases. The CDR3 is 15 residues long. The germline V gene has CDR1 ENHRY and CDR2 SYGVKD. CDR3 sequence reads: CAVSEGTGGYYEQYF. The CDR3 region has the DNA TGTGCCGTCAGTGAGGGGACAGGGGGGTACTACGAGCAGTACTTC.

As concerns this clone: One end of the junction varies from germline; a read error may be responsible. The chain links TRBV2 to TRBJ1-2, with a weak D call TRBD1 (6 bases). Germline loops: CDR1 SNHLY, CDR2 FYNNEI. This CDR3 region has 13 residues. CDR3 loop: CASREGQNYGYTF. The CDR3 nucleotides read TGTGCCAGCAGGGAAGGACAGAACTATGGCTACACCTTC. Supplemented by reference TRBV2 and TRBJ1-2, the full variable domain reads EPEVTQTPSHQVTQMGQEVILRCVPISNHLYFYWYRQILGQKVEFLVSFYNNEISEKSEIFDDQFSVERPDGSNFTLKIRSTKLEDSAMYFCASREGQNYGYTFGSGTRLTVV.